The 5 T cell receptor beta chains below come from one sample, sequenced in a study of CD8 T cells in Susac syndrome. RNA, at about 0.5 to 1 ug, was reverse transcribed with random hexamers. TCRdb re-derived calls from the immunoSEQ multiplex PCR reads in MiXCR, one entry per CDR3 protein. Of more than 100,000 distinct CDR3 sequences in the sample, more than 90% were seen once. The specimen was CD4+ T cells from PBMCs. These receptors all come from a human donor in good health.

The chain has TRBV25-1 and TRBJ2-2, with 11 bases matching TRBD1. J lost 4 bases, V lost 5 bases, and 6 bases had no gene match. Germline V gene lookup returns CDR1 MGHDK and CDR2 SYGVNS. The CDR3 has 16 amino acids. The CDR3 bases are TGTGCCAGCAGTCCCACCGGGACAGGGGGCACCGGGGAGCTGTTTTTT. Protein: CASSPTGTGGTGELFF.

The chain joins TRBV5-6 to TRBJ2-5; possible D gene TRBD1, 6 bases. CDR3 size: 14 residues. V was clipped by 4 bases and J by 4 bases, with 14 bases between them. The germline V gene has CDR1 SGHDT and CDR2 YYEEEE. CDR3 residues: CASSLSAGVETQYF. The CDR3 DNA is TGTGCCAGCAGCCTCTCGGCAGGGGTAGAGACCCAGTACTTC.

The V and J genes are TRBV29-1 and TRBJ2-5; perhaps TRBD2 as D (6 bases). The germline V gene encodes CDR1 SQVTM and CDR2 ANQGSEA. The length of the CDR3 is 15 residues. The V end was cut by 4 bases, the J end by 7 bases, with 22 bases between. The CDR3 bases are TGCAGCGTTGCCTGGAGGGGCAGGGTGACGGCGACCCAGTACTTC. The encoded protein is CSVAWRGRVTATQYF.

The chain links TRBV28 to TRBJ2-1; D gene ambiguous. The CDR3 runs 11 residues. Looked up from germline, CDR1 is MDHEN and CDR2 is SYDVKM. V was shortened by 6 bases and J by 9 bases, with 9 bases between the two germline ends. The CDR3, as DNA: TGTGCCAGCAGCGCCCGTGCTGAGCAGTTCTTC. Protein product: CASSARAEQFF. Using reference TRBV28 and TRBJ2-1 for the parts outside the CDR3, the full variable domain is DVKVTQSSRYLVKRTGEKVFLECVQDMDHENMFWYRQDPGLGLRLIYFSYDVKMKEKGDIPEGYSVSREKKERFSLILESASTNQTSMYLCASSARAEQFFGPGTRLTVL.

CDR3 sequence: CASSSWTSGKYQETQYF. CDR3 nucleotide sequence: TGTGCCAGCAGCTCCTGGACTAGCGGGAAGTACCAAGAGACCCAGTACTTC. The genes are TRBV7-9 and TRBJ2-5; 12 nucleotides agree with TRBD2. CDR1 is SEHNR and CDR2 is FQNEAQ in the germline V gene (reference sequence). Losses at the gene ends were 4 bases for V and 0 bases for J; bases not matched to a gene: 6. The CDR3 runs to 17 residues.